The next 7 T cell receptor beta chains were all read from a single sample in a study of T-cell reconstitution after alpha-beta-depleted transplantation in children. Library preparation (for TCRbeta) was performed with unique molecular identifiers. TCRdb re-analysed the PCR reads in MiXCR, keeping a single row per CDR3 protein. The sample carries about 48,000 distinct CDR3 sequences, about 5.7% recorded once. Source: PBMCs, mostly from graft donor cells, taken 60 days after TCRalphabeta/CD19-depleted stem cell transplant. These TCRs come from a female patient aged 2 to 10 who had a stem cell transplant for aplastic anemia, so the T cells may come from the graft donor.

In this sample, this clonotype turned up many times. The chain combines TRBV18 with TRBJ2-1; D possibly uses TRBD1 or TRBD2 (6 bases each). CDR3 length equals 15 residues. Trimming shortened V by 2 bases and J by 4 bases, and 12 bases separated the two germline ends. CDR1 and CDR2 from the germline V gene are KGHSH and LQKENI. CDR3 region: CASSPGGGGYNEQFF. In DNA form, the CDR3 reads TGTGCCAGCTCACCAGGAGGAGGGGGTTACAATGAGCAGTTCTTC.

The table lists this clonotype with many counts. The chain is built from TRBV20-1 and TRBJ2-5; D perhaps matches TRBD2 (6 bases). Between the trimmed V and J ends, which lost 1 base and 2 bases, there was a span of 8 bases. The germline CDR1 and CDR2 sequences are DFQATT and SNEGSKA (reference sequence). The CDR3 has 13 amino acids. CDR3 coding DNA: TGCAGTGCTAGAGTCGGGGGACAAGAGACCCAGTACTTC. It specifies CSARVGGQETQYF.

This clonotype has a count of ten or more. The chain is built from TRBV20-1 and TRBJ2-1; no reliable D call. In germline, CDR1 is DFQATT, CDR2 SNEGSKA (reference sequence). The CDR3 loop spans 14 amino acids. V was clipped by 0 bases and J by 6 bases, with 12 bases between them. This CDR3 is CSARDPTAGNEQFF. For the CDR3, the DNA is TGCAGTGCTAGAGATCCTACTGCTGGCAATGAGCAGTTCTTC.

The table lists this clonotype with many counts. The rearrangement uses TRBV28 and TRBJ2-6; D uncertain. V gave up 6 bases and J gave up 2 bases, with 5 bases separating them. This CDR3 is built from 13 residues. The germline V gene encodes CDR1 MDHEN and CDR2 SYDVKM. CDR3 DNA sequence: TGTGCCAGCAGCCAGCCTGGGGCCAACGTCCTGACTTTC. It encodes CASSQPGANVLTF.

This clonotype was recorded at least ten times. The chain links TRBV5-1 to TRBJ1-1; 12 nucleotides agree with TRBD1. The V segment lost 4 bases and the J segment 5 bases; nucleotides outside the gene matches: 9. Germline V gene lookup returns CDR1 SGHRS and CDR2 YFSETQ. The CDR3 loop spans 16 amino acids. The CDR3 DNA is TGCGCCAGCAGCCCCGGGACAGGGGGCGCGAGTACTGAAGCTTTCTTT. It is translated as CASSPGTGGASTEAFF.

This clonotype was seen many times. CDR3 amino acids: CSARRRTRLMNTEAFF. The CDR3 DNA sequence: TGCAGTGCTAGAAGACGGACCAGGCTGATGAACACTGAAGCTTTCTTT. The chain couples TRBV20-1 to TRBJ1-1, with D uncertain. Trimming took 2 bases from V and 0 from J, leaving 16 bases between them. The CDR3 runs 16 residues. Germline CDR1 is DFQATT and CDR2 is SNEGSKA (reference sequence).

This clonotype was seen a handful of times. The rearrangement joins TRBV7-3 to TRBJ1-6; D unclear. CDR3 size: 13 residues. V was trimmed by 5 bases and J by 7 bases, leaving 9 bases between them. Germline-derived CDR1 and CDR2 are SGHTA and FQGTGA. In nucleotides, the CDR3 is TGTGCCAGCAGCCGACAAGAGAATTCACCCCTCCACTTT. Residues: CASSRQENSPLHF.